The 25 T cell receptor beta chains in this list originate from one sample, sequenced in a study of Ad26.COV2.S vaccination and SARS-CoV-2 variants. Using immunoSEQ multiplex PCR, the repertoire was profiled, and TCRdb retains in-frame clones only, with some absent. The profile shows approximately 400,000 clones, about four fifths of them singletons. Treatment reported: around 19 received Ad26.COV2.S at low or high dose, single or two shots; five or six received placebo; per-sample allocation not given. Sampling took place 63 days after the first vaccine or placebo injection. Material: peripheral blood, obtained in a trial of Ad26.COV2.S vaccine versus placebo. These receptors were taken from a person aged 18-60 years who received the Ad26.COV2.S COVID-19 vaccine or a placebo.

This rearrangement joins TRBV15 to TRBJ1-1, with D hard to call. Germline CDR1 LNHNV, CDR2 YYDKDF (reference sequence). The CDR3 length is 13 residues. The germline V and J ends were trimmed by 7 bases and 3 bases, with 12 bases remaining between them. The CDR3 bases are TGTGCCACCACTAGTCACAGATACACTGAAGCTTTCTTT. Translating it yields CATTSHRYTEAFF.

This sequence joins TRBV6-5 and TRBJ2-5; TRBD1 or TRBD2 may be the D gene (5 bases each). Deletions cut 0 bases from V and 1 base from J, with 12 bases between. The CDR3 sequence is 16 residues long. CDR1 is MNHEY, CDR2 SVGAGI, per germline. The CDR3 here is CASSYSARDGQETQYF. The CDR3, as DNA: TGTGCCAGCAGTTACTCGGCCCGGGACGGCCAAGAGACCCAGTACTTC.

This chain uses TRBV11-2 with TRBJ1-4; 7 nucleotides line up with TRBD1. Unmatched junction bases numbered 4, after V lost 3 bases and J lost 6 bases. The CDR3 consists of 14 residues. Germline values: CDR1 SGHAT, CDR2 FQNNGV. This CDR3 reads CASSLRGRDEKLFF. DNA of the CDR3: TGTGCCAGCAGCTTGAGGGGGCGTGATGAAAAACTGTTTTTT.

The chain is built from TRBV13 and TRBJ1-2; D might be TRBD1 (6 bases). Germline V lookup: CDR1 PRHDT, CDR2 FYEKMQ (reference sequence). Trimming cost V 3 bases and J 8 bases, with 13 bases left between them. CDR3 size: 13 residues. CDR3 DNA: TGTGCCAGCAGCTTTTCGACAGGAAGCGGCTACACCTTC. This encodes CASSFSTGSGYTF.

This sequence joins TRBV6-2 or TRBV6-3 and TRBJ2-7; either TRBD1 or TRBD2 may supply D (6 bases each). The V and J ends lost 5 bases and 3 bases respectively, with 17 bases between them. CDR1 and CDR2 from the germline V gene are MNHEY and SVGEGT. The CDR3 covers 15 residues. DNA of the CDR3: TGTGCCAGCAGTCAAGAGGGGGGAAGGGACTACGAGCAGTACTTC. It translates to CASSQEGGRDYEQYF.

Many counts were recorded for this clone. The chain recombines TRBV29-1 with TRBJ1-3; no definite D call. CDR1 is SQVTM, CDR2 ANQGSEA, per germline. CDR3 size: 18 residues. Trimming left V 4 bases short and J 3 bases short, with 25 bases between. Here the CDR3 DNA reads TGCAGCGTTGCACGATCATTAAGGTCCCGGCCCAATGGAAACACCATATATTTT. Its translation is CSVARSLRSRPNGNTIYF.

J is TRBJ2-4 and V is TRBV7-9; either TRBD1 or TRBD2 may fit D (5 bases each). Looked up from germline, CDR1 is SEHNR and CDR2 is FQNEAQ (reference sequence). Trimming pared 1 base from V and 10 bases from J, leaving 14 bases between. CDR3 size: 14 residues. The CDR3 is CASSLVPQGGIQYF. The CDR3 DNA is TGTGCCAGCAGCTTAGTGCCCCAGGGCGGGATTCAGTACTTC.

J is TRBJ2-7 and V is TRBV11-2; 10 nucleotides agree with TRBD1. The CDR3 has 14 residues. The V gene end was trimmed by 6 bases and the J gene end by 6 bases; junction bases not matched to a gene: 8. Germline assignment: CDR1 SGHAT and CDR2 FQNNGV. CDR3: CASRGTGVWSEQYF. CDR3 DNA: TGTGCCAGCAGAGGGACAGGGGTTTGGAGCGAGCAGTACTTC.

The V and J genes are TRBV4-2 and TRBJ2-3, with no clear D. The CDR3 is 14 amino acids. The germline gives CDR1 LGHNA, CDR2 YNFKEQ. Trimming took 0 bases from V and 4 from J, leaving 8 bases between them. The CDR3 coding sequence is TGTGCCAGCAGCCAAGATAGAATTGCAGATACGCAGTATTTT. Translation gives CASSQDRIADTQYF.

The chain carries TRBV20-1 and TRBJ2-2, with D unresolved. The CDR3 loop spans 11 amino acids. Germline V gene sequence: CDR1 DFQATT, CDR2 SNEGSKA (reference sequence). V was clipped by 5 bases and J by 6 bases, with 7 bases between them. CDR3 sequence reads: CSAQAPGELFF. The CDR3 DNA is TGCAGTGCTCAAGCACCCGGGGAGCTGTTTTTT.

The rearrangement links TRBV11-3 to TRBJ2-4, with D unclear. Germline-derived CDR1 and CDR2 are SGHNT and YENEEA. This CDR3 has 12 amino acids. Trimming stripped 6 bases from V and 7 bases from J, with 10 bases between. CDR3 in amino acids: CASSELGNIQYF. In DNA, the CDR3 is TGTGCCAGCAGTGAGCTGGGGAACATTCAGTACTTC. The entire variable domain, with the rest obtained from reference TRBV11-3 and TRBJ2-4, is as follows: EAGVVQSPRYKIIEKKQPVAFWCNPISGHNTLYWYLQNLGQGPELLIRYENEEAVDDSQLPKDRFSAERLKGVDSTLKIQPAELGDSAVYLCASSELGNIQYFGAGTRLSVL.

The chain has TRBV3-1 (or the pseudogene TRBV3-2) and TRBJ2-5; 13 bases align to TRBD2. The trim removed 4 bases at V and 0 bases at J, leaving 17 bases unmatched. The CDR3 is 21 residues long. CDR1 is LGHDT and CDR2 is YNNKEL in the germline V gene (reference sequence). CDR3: CASSPYFYGLAGALDQETQYF. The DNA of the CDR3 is TGTGCCAGCAGCCCATACTTCTACGGACTAGCGGGAGCATTAGACCAAGAGACCCAGTACTTC.

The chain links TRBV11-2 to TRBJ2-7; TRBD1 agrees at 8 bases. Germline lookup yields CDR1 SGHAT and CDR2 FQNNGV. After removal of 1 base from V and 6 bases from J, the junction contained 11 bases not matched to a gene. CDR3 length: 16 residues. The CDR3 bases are TGTGCCAGCAGCTTAGTGCCGACAGGGGTATATTTCGAGCAGTACTTC. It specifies CASSLVPTGVYFEQYF.

The CDR3 nucleotides read TGTGCCAGCAGCCGGTCCAGACAAGAGACCCAGTACTTC. Translating it yields CASSRSRQETQYF. This sequence joins TRBV11-2 and TRBJ2-5; D unclear. In germline, CDR1 is SGHAT, CDR2 FQNNGV. The CDR3 consists of 13 residues. Trimming took 5 bases from V and 2 from J, leaving 9 bases between them.

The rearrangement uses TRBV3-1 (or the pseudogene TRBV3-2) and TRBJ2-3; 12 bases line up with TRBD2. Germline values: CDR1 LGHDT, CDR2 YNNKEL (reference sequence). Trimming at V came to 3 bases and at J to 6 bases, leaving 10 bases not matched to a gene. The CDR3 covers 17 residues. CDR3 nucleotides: TGTGCCAGCAGCCAGCCAGTACTAGCGGGAGGAGAGGATACGCAGTATTTT. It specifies CASSQPVLAGGEDTQYF.

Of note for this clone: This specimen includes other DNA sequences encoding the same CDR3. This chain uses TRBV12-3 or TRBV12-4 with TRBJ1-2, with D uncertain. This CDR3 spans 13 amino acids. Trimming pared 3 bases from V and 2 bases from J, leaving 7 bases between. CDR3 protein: CASSFGRNYGYTF. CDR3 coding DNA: TGTGCCAGCAGTTTCGGCCGGAACTATGGCTACACCTTC.

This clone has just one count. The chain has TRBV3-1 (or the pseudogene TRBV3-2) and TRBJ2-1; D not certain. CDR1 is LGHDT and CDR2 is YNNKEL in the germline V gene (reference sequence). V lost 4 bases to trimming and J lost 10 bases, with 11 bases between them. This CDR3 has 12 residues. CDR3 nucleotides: TGTGCCAGCAGCCCAGGACCAGGAGAGCAGTTCTTC. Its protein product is CASSPGPGEQFF.

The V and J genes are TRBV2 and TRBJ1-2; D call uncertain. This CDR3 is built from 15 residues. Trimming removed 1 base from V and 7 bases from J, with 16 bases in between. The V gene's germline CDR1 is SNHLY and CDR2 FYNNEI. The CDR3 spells CASSEGEGSVGGYTF. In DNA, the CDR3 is TGTGCCAGCAGTGAAGGGGAAGGGAGCGTGGGTGGCTACACCTTC.

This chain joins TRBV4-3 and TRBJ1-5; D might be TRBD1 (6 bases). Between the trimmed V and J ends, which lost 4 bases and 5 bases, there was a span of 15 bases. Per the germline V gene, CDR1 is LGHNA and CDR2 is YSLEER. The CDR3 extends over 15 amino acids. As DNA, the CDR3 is TGCGCCAGCAGCCGCCTCACAGGGAAGGATCAGCCCCAGCATTTT. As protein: CASSRLTGKDQPQHF.

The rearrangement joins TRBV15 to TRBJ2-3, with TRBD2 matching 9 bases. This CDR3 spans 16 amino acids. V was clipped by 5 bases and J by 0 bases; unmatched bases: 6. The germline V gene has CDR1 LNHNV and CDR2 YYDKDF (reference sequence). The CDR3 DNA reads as TGTGCCACCAGCGGGGGGAGCGGGGGGAGCACAGATACGCAGTATTTT. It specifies CATSGGSGGSTDTQYF.

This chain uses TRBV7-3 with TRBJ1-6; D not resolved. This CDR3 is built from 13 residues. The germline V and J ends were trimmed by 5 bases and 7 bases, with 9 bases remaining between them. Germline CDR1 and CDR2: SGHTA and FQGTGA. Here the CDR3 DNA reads TGTGCCAGCAGCCTTATCTGGAATTCACCCCTCCACTTT. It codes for CASSLIWNSPLHF.

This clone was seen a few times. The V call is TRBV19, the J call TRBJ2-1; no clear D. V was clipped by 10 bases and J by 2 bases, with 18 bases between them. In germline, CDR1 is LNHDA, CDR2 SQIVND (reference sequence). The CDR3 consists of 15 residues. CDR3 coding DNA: TGTGCCACCCGGCCCGACCGACATACCTACAATGAGCAGTTCTTC. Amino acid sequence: CATRPDRHTYNEQFF. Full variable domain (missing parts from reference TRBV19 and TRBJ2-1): DGGITQSPKYLFRKEGQNVTLSCEQNLNHDAMYWYRQDPGQGLRLIYYSQIVNDFQKGDIAEGYSVSREKKESFPLTVTSAQKNPTAFYLCATRPDRHTYNEQFFGPGTRLTVL.

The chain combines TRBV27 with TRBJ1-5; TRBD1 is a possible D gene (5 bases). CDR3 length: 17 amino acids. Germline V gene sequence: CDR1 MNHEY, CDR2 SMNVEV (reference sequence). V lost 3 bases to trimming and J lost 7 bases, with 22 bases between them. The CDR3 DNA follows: TGTGCCAGCAGTTTCCGTTATGGGGGGGGAGTAGGACAGCCCCAGCATTTT. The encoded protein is CASSFRYGGGVGQPQHF.

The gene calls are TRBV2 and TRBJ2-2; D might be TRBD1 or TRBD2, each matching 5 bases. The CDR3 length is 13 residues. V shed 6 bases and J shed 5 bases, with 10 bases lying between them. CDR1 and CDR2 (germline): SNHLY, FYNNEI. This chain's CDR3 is CASRGERTGELFF. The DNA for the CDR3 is TGTGCCAGCAGGGGGGAGCGGACCGGGGAGCTGTTTTTT.

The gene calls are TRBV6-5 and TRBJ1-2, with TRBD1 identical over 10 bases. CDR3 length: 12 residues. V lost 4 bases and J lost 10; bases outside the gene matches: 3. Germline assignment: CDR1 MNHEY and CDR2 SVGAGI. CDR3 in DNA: TGTGCCAGCAGTTTGGACAGGGGGGACTACACCTTC. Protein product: CASSLDRGDYTF.